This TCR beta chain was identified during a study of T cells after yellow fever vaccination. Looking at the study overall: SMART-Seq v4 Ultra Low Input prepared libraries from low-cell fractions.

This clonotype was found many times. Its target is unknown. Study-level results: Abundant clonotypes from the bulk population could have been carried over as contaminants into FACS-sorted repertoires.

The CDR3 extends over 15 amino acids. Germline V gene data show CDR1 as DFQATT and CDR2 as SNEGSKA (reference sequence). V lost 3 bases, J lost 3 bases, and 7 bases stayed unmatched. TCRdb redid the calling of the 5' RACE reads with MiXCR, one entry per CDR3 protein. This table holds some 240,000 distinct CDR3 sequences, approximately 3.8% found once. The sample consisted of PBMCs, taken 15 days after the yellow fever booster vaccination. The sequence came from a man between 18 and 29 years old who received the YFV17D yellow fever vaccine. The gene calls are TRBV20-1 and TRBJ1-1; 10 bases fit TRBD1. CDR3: CSASVYGQGDTEAFF. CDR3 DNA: TGCAGTGCTAGTGTCTACGGACAGGGGGACACTGAAGCTTTCTTT.